These T cell receptor beta chains were read from a single sample in a study of technical replicates of blood from a few donors. The method was immunoSEQ multiplex PCR; TCRdb's version includes in-frame clones alone and lacks a portion of them. The sample shows about 69,000 clones, about 87% of them seen only once. Sequences were obtained from PBMCs. These receptor sequences come from a human donor in good health. Some clones in this sample may be carry-over from other donors' samples. Both conserved end residues are part of each CDR3. D genes are given only for firm matches. Clone size is stated in some rows and not others, as once, few, many or a class when expanded.

clone_size	v_call	j_call	d_call	cdr3_aa	cdr3_nt
.	TRBV18	TRBJ2-3	.	CASSSDRSADTQYF	TGTGCCAGCTCATCAGACAGGTCGGCGGATACGCAGTATTTT
.	TRBV6-5	TRBJ2-5	TRBD1	CASSPQGSGRETQYF	TGTGCCAGCAGTCCACAGGGGAGTGGTAGGGAGACCCAGTACTTC
.	TRBV5-1	TRBJ2-7	TRBD1	CASSFTGGSYEQYF	TGCGCCAGCAGCTTTACAGGGGGCTCCTACGAGCAGTACTTC
.	TRBV18	TRBJ1-5	.	CASSPGTGQSNQPQHF	TGTGCCAGCTCACCTGGAACAGGGCAGAGCAATCAGCCCCAGCATTTT
.	TRBV28	TRBJ2-4	.	CASSNGGLAKNIQYF	TGTGCCAGCAGTAACGGAGGCCTAGCCAAAAACATTCAGTACTTC
once	TRBV9	TRBJ2-7	TRBD2	CASSAGLAGGDEQYF	TGTGCCAGCAGCGCCGGACTAGCGGGGGGGGACGAGCAGTACTTC
.	TRBV7-2	TRBJ2-5	.	CASSLVTGRVFLQETQYF	TGTGCCAGCAGCTTAGTAACGGGTCGGGTGTTCCTGCAAGAGACCCAGTACTTC
.	TRBV6-1	TRBJ1-6	TRBD1	CASRNPGTGVSPLHF	TGTGCCAGCCGAAATCCCGGGACAGGGGTTTCACCCCTCCACTTT
.	TRBV5-4	TRBJ2-6	TRBD1	CASSPRGPGANVLTF	TGTGCCAGCAGCCCCAGGGGGCCTGGGGCCAACGTCCTGACTTTC
once	TRBV10-3	TRBJ1-1	.	CAILEGMNTEAFF	TGTGCCATCCTCGAGGGTATGAACACTGAAGCTTTCTTT
.	TRBV7-3	TRBJ2-1	TRBD2	CASSAQPLAGGNEQFF	TGTGCCAGCAGCGCCCAACCCCTAGCGGGAGGGAATGAGCAGTTCTTC
.	TRBV19	TRBJ1-2	.	CASSTRLLLDYGYTF	TGTGCCAGTAGTACGCGACTCCTTTTGGACTATGGCTACACCTTC
.	TRBV30	TRBJ2-3	.	CAWSDGLLTTDTQYF	TGTGCCTGGAGTGATGGGCTACTTACCACAGATACGCAGTATTTT
.	TRBV7-6	TRBJ2-3	TRBD2	CASSSGTSGSTDTQYF	TGTGCCAGCAGCTCGGGGACTAGCGGAAGCACAGATACGCAGTATTTT
.	TRBV7-9	TRBJ2-7	TRBD2	CASSLAGLVYEQYF	TGTGCCAGCAGCTTAGCCGGACTAGTATACGAGCAGTACTTC
.	TRBV11-3	TRBJ2-1	TRBD1	CASSLGTGGNEQFF	TGTGCCAGCAGCTTAGGGACAGGGGGCAATGAGCAGTTCTTC
.	TRBV6-5	TRBJ1-1	.	CASSYSNKMNTEAFF	TGTGCCAGCAGTTACTCGAACAAGATGAACACTGAAGCTTTCTTT
.	TRBV27	TRBJ1-1	TRBD1	CASRANGQGNTEAFF	TGTGCCAGCAGGGCGAATGGACAGGGTAACACTGAAGCTTTCTTT
.	TRBV7-2	TRBJ2-2	TRBD1	CASSFTQGVGGELFF	TGTGCCAGCAGCTTTACGCAGGGGGTAGGCGGGGAGCTGTTTTTT
few	TRBV7-9	TRBJ2-5	.	CASSSRTSGETQYF	TGTGCCAGCAGCTCCCGGACGAGCGGCGAGACCCAGTACTTC
.	TRBV21-1	TRBJ2-7	.	CASSKECGQSGYEQYF	TGTGCCAGCAGCAAAGAGTGTGGGCAGAGTGGCTACGAGCAGTACTTC
.	TRBV18	TRBJ2-7	TRBD2	CASSPSSGSYEQYF	TGTGCCAGCTCACCCTCTAGCGGAAGCTACGAGCAGTACTTC
.	TRBV7-2	TRBJ2-6	.	CASGRGQNSGANVLTF	TGTGCCAGCGGCCGGGGACAAAACTCTGGGGCCAACGTCCTGACTTTC
once	TRBV2	TRBJ2-4	.	CASSEPEEENIQYF	TGTGCCAGCAGTGAACCGGAGGAAGAAAACATTCAGTACTTC
.	TRBV7-2	TRBJ1-5	TRBD1	CASSWTGKWPQHF	TGTGCCAGCAGCTGGACAGGAAAGTGGCCCCAGCATTTT
.	TRBV4-2	TRBJ2-1	TRBD1	CASSLRGINEQFF	TGTGCCAGCAGTCTCAGGGGGATTAATGAGCAGTTCTTC
.	TRBV4-2	TRBJ1-2	.	CASSQDGQTGYTF	TGTGCCAGCAGCCAAGACGGACAGACTGGCTACACCTTC
.	TRBV6-1	TRBJ1-5	TRBD1	CASGTALSHQPQHF	TGTGCCAGCGGGACAGCCCTTTCCCATCAGCCCCAGCATTTT
.	TRBV15	TRBJ2-5	.	CATSRGGGETQYF	TGTGCCACCAGCAGAGGTGGAGGGGAGACCCAGTACTTC
.	TRBV25-1	TRBJ1-1	TRBD1	CASSGTGVKAFF	TGTGCCAGCAGTGGGACAGGGGTAAAAGCTTTCTTT
.	TRBV11-1	TRBJ2-2	.	CASSEFENAGELFF	TGTGCCAGCAGCGAGTTTGAGAACGCCGGGGAGCTGTTTTTT
.	TRBV18	TRBJ1-2	.	CTSSPWEMNNYGYTF	TGTACCAGCTCACCATGGGAGATGAATAACTATGGCTACACCTTC
.	TRBV7-2	TRBJ2-3	TRBD2	CASSRAGGGTYTQYF	TGTGCCAGCAGCCGAGCGGGAGGGGGCACTTATACGCAGTATTTT
.	TRBV4-2	TRBJ1-4	TRBD1	CASSPQGQGNEKLFF	TGTGCCAGCAGCCCCCAGGGACAGGGGAATGAAAAACTGTTTTTT
.	TRBV7-8	TRBJ1-2	.	CASSPSTDIGYTF	TGTGCCAGCAGCCCATCGACAGATATTGGCTACACCTTC
.	TRBV4-3	TRBJ2-7	TRBD1	CASSPRGSYEQYF	TGCGCCAGCAGCCCCAGGGGGAGCTACGAGCAGTACTTC
.	TRBV9	TRBJ2-3	TRBD2	CASSALFLSGGVTDTQYF	TGTGCCAGCAGCGCTCTATTCCTCAGCGGGGGGGTTACAGATACGCAGTATTTT
.	TRBV27	TRBJ1-2	TRBD1	CASSLRGRGDYGYTF	TGTGCCAGCAGTTTAAGGGGCAGGGGGGACTATGGCTACACCTTC
.	TRBV11-2	TRBJ2-3	TRBD2	CASSFPGLARDTQYF	TGTGCCAGCAGTTTCCCGGGACTAGCGAGAGATACGCAGTATTTT
.	TRBV27	TRBJ1-2	TRBD1	CASSVARQGNYGYTF	TGTGCCAGCAGTGTCGCCCGACAGGGTAACTATGGCTACACCTTC
.	TRBV2	TRBJ2-7	.	CASSLLAPSYEQYF	TGTGCCAGCAGTTTGCTAGCGCCTTCCTACGAGCAGTACTTC
.	TRBV29-1	TRBJ2-3	.	CSSRSTDTQYF	TGCAGCTCCAGAAGCACAGATACGCAGTATTTT
.	TRBV7-2	TRBJ2-7	.	CASSLADGGYEQYF	TGTGCCAGCAGCTTAGCGGACGGAGGATACGAGCAGTACTTC
.	TRBV5-1	TRBJ2-1	.	CASSLRGEQFF	TGCGCCAGCAGCTTGAGGGGTGAGCAGTTCTTC
.	TRBV11-2	TRBJ2-1	TRBD2	CASSPPPYLAGASYNEQFF	TGTGCCAGCAGCCCCCCCCCATATCTAGCGGGGGCCTCCTACAATGAGCAGTTCTTC
few	TRBV5-1	TRBJ2-2	TRBD2	CASSQGLAGGSGELFF	TGCGCCAGCAGCCAGGGGCTAGCGGGAGGATCCGGGGAGCTGTTTTTT
.	TRBV2	TRBJ2-3	.	CASSTLSGGSTDTQYF	TGTGCCAGCAGTACGTTGAGCGGAGGTAGCACAGATACGCAGTATTTT
.	TRBV12-5	TRBJ2-7	.	CASGVTPRYEQYF	TGTGCTAGTGGTGTAACCCCGAGGTACGAGCAGTACTTC
.	TRBV5-6	TRBJ2-7	.	CASSQRSYEQYF	TGTGCCAGCAGCCAGAGGTCCTACGAGCAGTACTTC
.	TRBV19	TRBJ2-6	.	CASSIDPLSTGANVLTF	TGTGCCAGTAGTATAGATCCGTTGAGCACTGGGGCCAACGTCCTGACTTTC
.	TRBV7-2	TRBJ1-5	TRBD1	CASSDHRGQHF	TGTGCCAGCAGCGACCACAGGGGGCAGCATTTT
once	TRBV7-3	TRBJ2-1	.	CASSGGGASNNEQFF	TGTGCCAGCAGCGGTGGCGGGGCCTCCAACAATGAGCAGTTCTTC
.	TRBV13	TRBJ2-7	TRBD2	CASSLRAGEREQYF	TGTGCCAGCAGCTTAAGGGCGGGAGAAAGAGAGCAGTACTTC
once	TRBV9	TRBJ1-4	.	CASSGAPGLLNEKLFF	TGTGCCAGCAGCGGTGCTCCGGGACTGCTGAATGAAAAACTGTTTTTT